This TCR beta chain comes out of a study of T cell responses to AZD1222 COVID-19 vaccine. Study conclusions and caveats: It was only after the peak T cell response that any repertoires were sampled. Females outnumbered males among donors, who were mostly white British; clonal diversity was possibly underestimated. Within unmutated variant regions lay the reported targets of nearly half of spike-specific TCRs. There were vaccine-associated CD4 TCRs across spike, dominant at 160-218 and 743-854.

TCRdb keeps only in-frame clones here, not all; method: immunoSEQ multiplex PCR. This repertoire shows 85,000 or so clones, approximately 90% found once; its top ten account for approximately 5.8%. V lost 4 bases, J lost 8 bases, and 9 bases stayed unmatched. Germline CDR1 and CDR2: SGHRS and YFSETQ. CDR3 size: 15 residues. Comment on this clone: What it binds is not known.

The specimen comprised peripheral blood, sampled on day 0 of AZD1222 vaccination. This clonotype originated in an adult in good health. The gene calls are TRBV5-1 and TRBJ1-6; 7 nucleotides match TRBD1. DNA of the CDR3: TGCGCCAGCAGCCCCAGACAGGGTCCGGATTCACCCCTCCACTTT. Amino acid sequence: CASSPRQGPDSPLHF.